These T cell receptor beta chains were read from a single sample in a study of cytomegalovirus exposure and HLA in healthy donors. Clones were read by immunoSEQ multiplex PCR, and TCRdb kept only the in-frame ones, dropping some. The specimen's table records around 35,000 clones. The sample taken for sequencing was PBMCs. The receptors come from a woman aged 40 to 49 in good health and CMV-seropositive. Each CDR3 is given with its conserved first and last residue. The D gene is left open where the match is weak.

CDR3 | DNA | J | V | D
CASSKQGHHSGNTIYF | TGTGCCAGCAGTAAACAGGGGCACCACTCTGGAAACACCATATATTTT | TRBJ1-3 | TRBV28 | TRBD1
CASSSTRLVENYNEQFF | TGTGCCAGCAGCTCAACCAGACTAGTGGAAAACTACAATGAGCAGTTCTTC | TRBJ2-1 | TRBV7-9 | -
CASSLRGTGELFF | TGTGCCAGCAGCTTAAGAGGTACCGGGGAGCTGTTTTTT | TRBJ2-2 | TRBV7-3 | -
CASRLRDYYGEQYF | TGTGCCAGCAGGCTCCGGGACTACTATGGCGAGCAGTACTTC | TRBJ2-7 | TRBV6-5 | TRBD2
CASSTWDSGRGETQYF | TGTGCCAGCAGCACTTGGGATAGCGGGAGGGGGGAGACCCAGTACTTC | TRBJ2-5 | TRBV7-8 | TRBD2
CASRPLRDYEKYF | TGTGCCAGCAGACCACTAAGGGACTACGAGAAGTACTTC | TRBJ2-7 | TRBV2 | TRBD2
CASSAASGGAYEQFF | TGTGCCAGCAGTGCGGCTAGCGGGGGGGCGTATGAGCAGTTCTTC | TRBJ2-1 | TRBV6-1 | TRBD2
CASSPGTGDYGANVLTF | TGTGCCAGCAGCCCCGGGACAGGGGATTATGGGGCCAACGTCCTGACTTTC | TRBJ2-6 | TRBV16 | TRBD1
CARPDRKYSNQPQHF | TGTGCAAGACCCGACAGGAAATATAGCAATCAGCCCCAGCATTTT | TRBJ1-5 | TRBV12-2 | -
CAPNAVPSGNTIYF | TGTGCCCCAAATGCGGTTCCTTCTGGAAACACCATATATTTT | TRBJ1-3 | TRBV19 | -
CASSEWQELYQPQHF | TGTGCCAGCAGTGAATGGCAAGAACTATATCAGCCCCAGCATTTT | TRBJ1-5 | TRBV2 | -
CATSRGRRGSPYEQYF | TGTGCCACCAGCAGAGGCCGGCGAGGGAGCCCCTACGAGCAGTACTTC | TRBJ2-7 | TRBV15 | -
CASSLDRGNPQHF | TGTGCCAGCAGTCTCGACAGGGGCAACCCCCAGCATTTT | TRBJ1-5 | TRBV27 | TRBD1
CASSLGQGGGYTF | TGTGCCAGCTCACTCGGACAGGGCGGTGGCTACACCTTC | TRBJ1-2 | TRBV18 | TRBD1
CASSLLGGAGPTMETQYF | TGTGCCAGCAGCCTCCTCGGGGGAGCGGGCCCGACAATGGAGACCCAGTACTTC | TRBJ2-5 | TRBV7-9 | -
CASRGESGGKWEQYF | TGCGCCAGCAGGGGGGAAAGCGGGGGCAAGTGGGAGCAGTACTTC | TRBJ2-5 | TRBV5-1 | TRBD2
CSVAPTGWGTGELFF | TGCAGCGTTGCCCCTACAGGGTGGGGTACCGGGGAGCTGTTTTTT | TRBJ2-2 | TRBV29-1 | -
CASSVGTNTGELFF | TGTGCCAGCAGCGTAGGAACTAACACCGGGGAGCTGTTTTTT | TRBJ2-2 | TRBV9 | -
CATAPGLAIGELFF | TGTGCCACCGCACCGGGACTAGCTATCGGGGAGCTGTTTTTT | TRBJ2-2 | TRBV7-6 | TRBD2
CASRTGMNTEAFF | TGTGCCAGCAGGACAGGGATGAACACTGAAGCTTTCTTT | TRBJ1-1 | TRBV28 | TRBD1
CASSYGQSNTEAFF | TGTGCCAGCAGTTACGGGCAGTCGAACACTGAAGCTTTCTTT | TRBJ1-1 | TRBV6-5 | -
CASVGTGPYEQYF | TGTGCCAGCGTCGGGACAGGGCCATACGAGCAGTACTTC | TRBJ2-7 | TRBV28 | TRBD1
CASSYSDRSYGYTF | TGTGCCAGCAGTTACTCGGACAGATCCTATGGCTACACCTTC | TRBJ1-2 | TRBV6-6 | -
CASSPGPGRDSPLHF | TGTGCCAGCTCACCGGGCCCAGGGAGGGATTCACCCCTCCACTTT | TRBJ1-6 | TRBV18 | -
CSVRLAGPGELFF | TGCAGCGTTAGACTAGCGGGTCCCGGGGAGCTGTTTTTT | TRBJ2-2 | TRBV29-1 | TRBD2
CASSSGISGASYEQYF | TGTGCCAGCAGCTCCGGAATTAGCGGGGCCTCTTACGAGCAGTACTTC | TRBJ2-7 | TRBV5-4 | TRBD2
CASSVSPVNEQFF | TGTGCCAGCAGCGTATCCCCCGTTAATGAGCAGTTCTTC | TRBJ2-1 | TRBV9 | -
CASSIGQGNGYTF | TGTGCCAGTAGTATCGGACAGGGGAATGGCTACACCTTC | TRBJ1-2 | TRBV19 | TRBD1
CASSFGQGVHEQYF | TGTGCCAGCAGCTTTGGACAGGGGGTCCACGAGCAGTACTTC | TRBJ2-7 | TRBV7-9 | TRBD1
CASSPTGLETQYF | TGTGCCAGCAGCCCAACAGGGTTGGAGACCCAGTACTTC | TRBJ2-5 | TRBV28 | -
CASSFNREDGYTF | TGTGCCAGCAGCTTTAATCGCGAAGATGGCTACACCTTC | TRBJ1-2 | TRBV7-6 | -
CASSLYAEETQYF | TGTGCCAGTAGTCTATACGCGGAAGAGACCCAGTACTTC | TRBJ2-5 | TRBV19 | -
CASLGPTYGYTF | TGTGCCAGCCTGGGGCCCACCTATGGCTACACCTTC | TRBJ1-2 | TRBV2 | -
CAGRQSSYEQYF | TGTGCCGGAAGACAGAGCTCCTACGAGCAGTACTTC | TRBJ2-7 | TRBV30 | -
CASSQDLGGEQFF | TGCGCCAGCAGCCAAGATTTGGGGGGTGAGCAGTTCTTC | TRBJ2-1 | TRBV4-1 | -
CASSEAGQSSYEQYF | TGTGCCAGCAGTGAAGCGGGACAGAGCTCCTACGAGCAGTACTTC | TRBJ2-7 | TRBV6-1 | TRBD1
CASSQAPTPNTDTQYF | TGCGCCAGCAGCCAAGCGCCGACACCAAACACAGATACGCAGTATTTT | TRBJ2-3 | TRBV4-1 | -
CSVDRGLAGVEQYF | TGCAGCGTTGACAGGGGACTAGCGGGAGTAGAGCAGTATTTT | TRBJ2-3 | TRBV29-1 | TRBD2
CASSKRQGWNQPQHF | TGTGCCAGCAGTAAACGACAGGGGTGGAATCAGCCCCAGCATTTT | TRBJ1-5 | TRBV27 | TRBD1
CASSERGGYGYTF | TGTGCCAGCAGTGAAAGGGGGGGCTATGGCTACACCTTC | TRBJ1-2 | TRBV2 | -
CAWRRSAGWANEQFF | TGTGCCTGGAGACGTTCGGCGGGATGGGCCAATGAGCAGTTCTTC | TRBJ2-1 | TRBV30 | -
CASSKKQRGGAEEQYF | TGTGCCAGCAGCAAAAAGCAGCGGGGTGGTGCTGAGGAGCAGTACTTC | TRBJ2-7 | TRBV5-4 | TRBD2
CASTVGGRLTEAFF | TGTGCCAGCACCGTGGGAGGCAGACTGACTGAAGCTTTCTTT | TRBJ1-1 | TRBV2 | -
CSVEDTGGSKGGYTF | TGCAGCGTTGAGGATACAGGGGGCAGTAAGGGTGGCTACACCTTC | TRBJ1-2 | TRBV29-1 | TRBD1
CATSIGQGYEQYF | TGTGCCACCAGCATAGGACAGGGCTACGAGCAGTACTTC | TRBJ2-7 | TRBV15 | TRBD1
CASSLDALAGGVTDTQYF | TGTGCCAGCAGCTTAGATGCCTTAGCGGGGGGTGTCACAGATACGCAGTATTTT | TRBJ2-3 | TRBV11-2 | TRBD2
CASSQPGGAQQIGEQFF | TGTGCCAGCAGCCAACCGGGGGGGGCCCAACAGATCGGCGAGCAGTTCTTC | TRBJ2-1 | TRBV11-2 | TRBD2
CASSSPVLEQFF | TGTGCCAGCAGCTCCCCAGTCCTTGAGCAGTTCTTC | TRBJ2-1 | TRBV7-9 | -
CASSQDRGDSPLHF | TGCGCCAGCAGCCAAGATCGGGGGGATTCACCCCTCCACTTT | TRBJ1-6 | TRBV4-3 | -
CASSLVWRLAGVGNEQFF | TGCGCCAGCAGCTTGGTTTGGAGACTAGCGGGAGTTGGCAATGAGCAGTTCTTC | TRBJ2-1 | TRBV5-1 | TRBD2
CASTTPGRQQFF | TGTGCCAGCACCACCCCCGGGAGGCAGCAGTTCTTC | TRBJ2-1 | TRBV28 | TRBD2
CASSPGRNRPTNYGYTF | TGCGCCAGCAGCCCCGGGAGGAACCGCCCAACTAACTATGGCTACACCTTC | TRBJ1-2 | TRBV23-1 | -
CASSTTTQGDYEQYF | TGTGCCAGCAGCACAACTACACAGGGTGACTACGAGCAGTACTTC | TRBJ2-7 | TRBV7-9 | -
CASSEYMNTEAFF | TGTGCCAGCAGCGAATACATGAACACTGAAGCTTTCTTT | TRBJ1-1 | TRBV6-5 | -
CASSLREYNEQFF | TGTGCCAGCAGTTTAAGAGAATACAATGAGCAGTTCTTC | TRBJ2-1 | TRBV2 | -